This TCR beta chain comes out of a study of technical replicates of blood from several donors. The junction had 7 bases not matched to a gene; V was cut back by 0 bases and J by 6 bases. CDR1 and CDR2 (germline): SGHRS, YFSETQ. CDR3 size: 16 residues. TCRdb keeps only in-frame clones here, not all; method: immunoSEQ multiplex PCR. The data hold some 87,000 clones, with about 96% observed a single time. The V call is TRBV5-1, the J call TRBJ2-3, with 10 bases that match TRBD2. The TCR originated in a human donor in good health. What was sequenced was T cells isolated from PBMCs. This CDR3 is CASSLDPSGSSDTQYF. CDR3 bases: TGCGCCAGCAGCTTGGATCCTAGCGGGAGTTCGGATACGCAGTATTTT.